These 21 T cell receptor beta chains share one sample of origin, sequenced in a study of shared clonotypes between healthy human individuals (TCRdb year 2020). Library preparation employed the immunoSEQ multiplex PCR assay. TCRdb provides this immuneACCESS table in a form limited to in-frame rearrangements. Some clones are lacking; in checked studies, under half of them reflect an unresolved V gene, and why the rest are absent is not known. For this sample there are over 2 million clones; around 90% appear just once. Around 0.4% of the sample is taken by the ten largest. Material for sequencing was naive CD4+ T cells from PBMCs. The cell subset or site label corresponds to: CD45RA+ positively selected. These receptors all stem from a man between 18 and 35 years old in good health. Some clones in this sample may be carry-over from other donors' samples.

The chain recombines TRBV28 with TRBJ2-7; 7 nucleotides match TRBD1. V was pared by 2 bases and J by 5 bases, with 21 bases of the junction left unmatched. Germline CDR1 MDHEN, CDR2 SYDVKM. This CDR3 spans 19 amino acids. The CDR3 reads CASSLDDSWTGVGAHEQYF. CDR3 sequence (DNA): TGTGCCAGCAGTTTAGACGACTCCTGGACAGGAGTGGGCGCCCACGAGCAGTACTTC.

The chain employs TRBV2 and TRBJ2-7, with 10 bases that match TRBD2. V shed 5 bases, J shed 5 bases, and the junction held 3 bases outside the gene matches. CDR3 length equals 13 residues. Germline V CDR1 and CDR2: SNHLY, FYNNEI. In DNA form, the CDR3 reads TGTGCCAGCAGTCTAGCGGGAGTGGACGAGCAGTACTTC. Translating it yields CASSLAGVDEQYF.

The V and J genes are TRBV5-1 and TRBJ2-5, with D hard to call. The length of the CDR3 is 14 residues. In germline, CDR1 is SGHRS, CDR2 YFSETQ. V gave up 2 bases and J gave up 1 base, with 9 bases separating them. The CDR3 DNA follows: TGCGCCAGCAGCTTCCAGCAGCCCCAAGAGACCCAGTACTTC. It is translated as CASSFQQPQETQYF.

This chain joins TRBV29-1 and TRBJ2-1; TRBD2 matches 9 bases. CDR3 length equals 16 residues. Germline-derived CDR1 and CDR2 are SQVTM and ANQGSEA. V lost 2 bases to trimming and J lost 4 bases; unmatched junction nucleotides: 9. The CDR3 loop reads CSVERFWTSEYNEQFF. CDR3 coding DNA: TGCAGCGTTGAACGTTTTTGGACTAGCGAGTACAATGAGCAGTTCTTC.

The sample holds a few counts of this clone. The chain couples TRBV2 to TRBJ1-1, with D tentatively TRBD1 (5 bases). CDR3 length equals 15 residues. The V end was cut by 3 bases, the J end by 0 bases, with 11 bases between. Looked up from germline, CDR1 is SNHLY and CDR2 is FYNNEI. CDR3 in amino acids: CASSDRGGVNTEAFF. The CDR3 DNA reads as TGTGCCAGCAGTGACCGTGGAGGGGTGAACACTGAAGCTTTCTTT.

V usage is TRBV9 and J usage is TRBJ2-5; 8 bases are shared with TRBD2. The length of the CDR3 is 13 residues. Losses at the gene ends were 2 bases for V and 8 bases for J; bases not matched to a gene: 5. Germline V gene data show CDR1 as SGDLS and CDR2 as YYNGEE. CDR3 protein: CASSVSSGITQYF. CDR3 DNA: TGTGCCAGCAGCGTTAGTAGCGGGATTACCCAGTACTTC.

This clone was found once. The chain has TRBV7-9 and TRBJ1-2, with D uncertain. The CDR3 consists of 12 residues. Germline CDR1 is SEHNR and CDR2 is FQNEAQ (reference sequence). The germline V and J ends were trimmed by 3 bases and 4 bases, with 6 bases remaining between them. The CDR3 region is CASSFDTYGYTF. CDR3 DNA: TGTGCCAGCAGCTTCGATACCTATGGCTACACCTTC.

The V gene is TRBV11-3, the J gene TRBJ2-2; TRBD1 matches at 11 bases. The V segment lost 5 bases and the J segment 4 bases; nucleotides outside the gene matches: 6. This CDR3 has 16 residues. CDR1 and CDR2 from the germline V gene are SGHNT and YENEEA. The CDR3 DNA follows: TGTGCCAGCAGCCCGCGGACAGGGGGCATCACCGGGGAGCTGTTTTTT. Protein product: CASSPRTGGITGELFF.

This clone was picked up a small number of times. The sample holds other DNA sequences that translate to the same CDR3. This chain joins TRBV2 and TRBJ1-1; D gene ambiguous. Between the trimmed V and J ends, which lost 1 base and 0 bases, there was a span of 3 bases. The CDR3 length is 13 residues. CDR1 and CDR2 from the germline V gene are SNHLY and FYNNEI. The CDR3 DNA sequence: TGTGCCAGCAGTGAAGAGATGAACACTGAAGCTTTCTTT. This encodes CASSEEMNTEAFF.

Points on this clone: This same CDR3 is encoded by further DNA sequences in the sample. J is TRBJ2-3 and V is TRBV4-1; 11 bases match TRBD2. Germline CDR1 and CDR2: MGHRA and YSYEKL. Trimming took 1 base from V and 6 from J; bases not matched to a gene: 3. The CDR3 consists of 15 residues. DNA of the CDR3: TGCGCCAGCAGCCAAGGGTTAGCGGGAGGGGATACGCAGTATTTT. Translated: CASSQGLAGGDTQYF.

The chain joins TRBV11-2 to TRBJ2-1, with D unclear. CDR1 is SGHAT and CDR2 is FQNNGV in the germline V gene. The CDR3 length is 17 residues. Trimming took off 5 bases at V and 0 bases at J, with 17 bases between the two ends. This chain's CDR3 is CASSLRRLLNSYNEQFF. In DNA, the CDR3 is TGTGCCAGCAGCCTCCGCAGGCTCCTAAACTCCTACAATGAGCAGTTCTTC.

In regard to this clone: Given the absence of the conserved phenylalanine or tryptophan at the CDR3 end, a read error is likely. No DNA is shown, since the ends of the CDR3 on it are uncertain; the CDR3 is the one TCRdb lists. This chain uses TRBV21-1 with TRBJ2-7; the D call in the table, TRBD1, was not verified against the DNA. TRBV21-1 is shown as a pseudogene. Termini included, the CDR3 measures 10 amino acids. CDR3: CASRQGARNH.

On this clone itself: The same CDR3 also results from other DNA sequences found in this sample. The chain carries TRBV18 and TRBJ2-5; TRBD1 or TRBD2 may be the D gene (5 bases each). V lost 3 bases and J 4 bases, leaving 9 bases between the germline ends. Germline V gene lookup returns CDR1 KGHSH and CDR2 LQKENI. This CDR3 is built from 13 residues. CDR3 DNA sequence: TGTGCCAGCTCACCCGAGGGGAGAGAGACCCAGTACTTC. It yields the protein CASSPEGRETQYF. The full variable domain, its missing parts supplied by reference TRBV18 and TRBJ2-5, is NAGVMQNPRHLVRRRGQEARLRCSPMKGHSHVYWYRQLPEEGLKFMVYLQKENIIDESGMPKERFSAEFPKEGPSILRIQQVVRGDSAAYFCASSPEGRETQYFGPGTRLLVL.

CDR3 coding DNA: TGTGCCAGCTCACCTGTTGGGGGGAACGCTGGAAACACCATATATTTT. It codes for CASSPVGGNAGNTIYF. The V and J genes are TRBV18 and TRBJ1-3, with D perhaps TRBD1 (5 bases). The V gene's germline CDR1 is KGHSH and CDR2 LQKENI. The CDR3 has 16 residues. V lost 3 bases and J lost 2, with 14 bases in between.

This rearrangement joins TRBV5-8 to TRBJ2-5; the D gene is possibly TRBD1 (5 bases). CDR1 and CDR2 from the germline V gene are SGHTS and YDEGEE. This CDR3 has 14 residues. V shed 6 bases and J shed 2 bases, with 14 bases lying between them. DNA for the CDR3: TGTGCCAGCACCAACAGGTGGGGACAAGAGACCCAGTACTTC. Encoded protein: CASTNRWGQETQYF.

As regards this clone: The same CDR3 arises from other DNA sequences in this sample as well. The CDR3 sequence is CASSLAGLQETQYF. The CDR3 DNA sequence: TGCGCCAGCAGCCTGGCGGGCTTACAAGAGACCCAGTACTTC. The rearrangement uses TRBV5-1 and TRBJ2-5; maybe TRBD2 (5 bases). The germline V and J ends were trimmed by 4 bases and 2 bases, with 12 bases remaining between them. This CDR3 is 14 amino acids long. Germline assignment: CDR1 SGHRS and CDR2 YFSETQ.

J is TRBJ2-7 and V is TRBV2; TRBD2 might be the D (5 bases). Germline CDR1 and CDR2: SNHLY and FYNNEI. V lost 3 bases, J lost 0 bases, and 12 bases lay in between. The CDR3 extends over 15 amino acids. CDR3: CASSERSGPSYEQYF. CDR3 nucleotide sequence: TGTGCCAGCAGTGAGCGGAGCGGCCCCTCCTACGAGCAGTACTTC. Filled out from reference TRBV2 and TRBJ2-7, the complete variable domain reads EPEVTQTPSHQVTQMGQEVILRCVPISNHLYFYWYRQILGQKVEFLVSFYNNEISEKSEIFDDQFSVERPDGSNFTLKIRSTKLEDSAMYFCASSERSGPSYEQYFGPGTRLTVT.

CDR3 region: CASSGQGMGELFF. The CDR3 nucleotides read TGTGCCAGCAGTGGACAGGGGATGGGGGAGCTGTTTTTT. V is TRBV2 and J is TRBJ2-2; TRBD1 agrees at 8 bases. The J segment lost 8 bases and the V segment lost 4 bases, leaving 3 bases of the junction unmatched. Germline CDR1 reads SNHLY; CDR2 reads FYNNEI. The CDR3 is 13 residues long.

This clone was seen once. This chain joins TRBV28 and TRBJ2-7, with 7 bases fitting TRBD1. The J segment lost 3 bases and the V segment lost 4 bases, leaving 9 bases of the junction unmatched. The CDR3 is made up of 15 amino acids. Germline V gene sequence: CDR1 MDHEN, CDR2 SYDVKM. The CDR3 nucleotides are TGTGCCAGCAGTTCCGAGACGGACAGGTACTACGAGCAGTACTTC. It specifies CASSSETDRYYEQYF.

The gene calls are TRBV11-3 and TRBJ2-1; 9 bases are shared with TRBD2. Trimming took 5 bases from V and 8 from J; bases not matched to a gene: 7. The germline V gene encodes CDR1 SGHNT and CDR2 YENEEA. This CDR3 has 14 residues. This CDR3 reads CASSPGREGYEQFF. Written as DNA, the CDR3 is TGTGCCAGCAGCCCAGGGCGGGAGGGCTATGAGCAGTTCTTC. Filled out from reference TRBV11-3 and TRBJ2-1, the complete variable domain reads EAGVVQSPRYKIIEKKQPVAFWCNPISGHNTLYWYLQNLGQGPELLIRYENEEAVDDSQLPKDRFSAERLKGVDSTLKIQPAELGDSAVYLCASSPGREGYEQFFGPGTRLTVL.

The chain employs TRBV18 and TRBJ2-7; 9 nucleotides line up with TRBD2. J gave up 2 bases and V 3 bases, and 5 bases lay outside the gene matches. The CDR3 is made up of 15 amino acids. The germline CDR1 and CDR2 sequences are KGHSH and LQKENI. CDR3 bases: TGTGCCAGCTCACCTCTAGCGGGACCCACCTACGAGCAGTACTTC. Protein sequence: CASSPLAGPTYEQYF.